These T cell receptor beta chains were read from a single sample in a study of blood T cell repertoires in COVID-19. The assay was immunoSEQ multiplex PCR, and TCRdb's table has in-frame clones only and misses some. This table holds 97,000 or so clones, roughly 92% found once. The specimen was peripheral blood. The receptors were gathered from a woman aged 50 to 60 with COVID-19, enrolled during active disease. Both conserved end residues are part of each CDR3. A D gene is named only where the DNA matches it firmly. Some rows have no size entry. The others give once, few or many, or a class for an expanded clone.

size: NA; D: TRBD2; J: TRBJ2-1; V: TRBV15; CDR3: CATSRGHLAGGLDEQFF; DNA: TGTGCCACCAGCAGAGGCCATCTAGCGGGGGGGCTAGATGAGCAGTTCTTC
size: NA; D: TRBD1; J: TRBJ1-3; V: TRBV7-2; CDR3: CASSQTGISGNTIYF; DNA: TGTGCCAGCAGCCAGACAGGGATCTCTGGAAACACCATATATTTT
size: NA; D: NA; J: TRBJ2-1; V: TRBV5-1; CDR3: CASSNRGSYNEQFF; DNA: TGCGCCAGCAGCAACCGGGGTTCCTACAATGAGCAGTTCTTC
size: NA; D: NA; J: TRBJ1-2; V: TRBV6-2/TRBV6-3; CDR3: CASSYTNIQGIYGYTF; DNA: TGTGCCAGCAGTTATACCAATATCCAGGGTATCTATGGCTACACCTTC
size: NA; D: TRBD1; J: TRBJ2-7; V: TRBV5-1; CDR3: CASSPGQGVDEQYF; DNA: TGCGCCAGCAGCCCCGGACAGGGGGTTGACGAGCAGTACTTC
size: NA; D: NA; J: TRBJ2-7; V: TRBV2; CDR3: CASSEGTLYEQYF; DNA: TGTGCCAGCAGTGAAGGGACTTTGTACGAGCAGTACTTC
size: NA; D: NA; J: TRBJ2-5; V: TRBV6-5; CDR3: CASSYGQGETQYF; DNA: TGTGCCAGCAGTTACGGGCAGGGGGAGACCCAGTACTTC
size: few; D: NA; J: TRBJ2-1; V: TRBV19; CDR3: CASSPRQGTVHEQFF; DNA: TGTGCCAGTAGTCCCCGTCAGGGTACCGTCCATGAGCAGTTCTTC
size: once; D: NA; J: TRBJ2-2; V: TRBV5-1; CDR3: CASSSNVRVGELFF; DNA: TGCGCCAGCAGCTCCAACGTCCGGGTCGGGGAGCTGTTTTTT
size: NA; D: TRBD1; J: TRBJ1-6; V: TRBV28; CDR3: CASSSTGWNSPLHF; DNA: TGTGCCAGCAGTTCGACAGGGTGGAATTCACCCCTCCACTTT
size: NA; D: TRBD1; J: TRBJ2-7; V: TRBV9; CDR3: CASSVGDSPYEQYF; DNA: TGTGCCAGCAGCGTCGGGGACAGCCCTTACGAGCAGTACTTC
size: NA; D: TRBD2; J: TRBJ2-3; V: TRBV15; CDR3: CATSTTGLGGDTQYF; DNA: TGTGCCACCAGCACCACGGGACTAGGAGGAGATACGCAGTATTTT
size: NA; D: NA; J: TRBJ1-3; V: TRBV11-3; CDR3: CASSFLTAGSRRNTIYF; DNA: TGTGCCAGCAGCTTCCTAACCGCGGGGTCCAGAAGAAACACCATATATTTT
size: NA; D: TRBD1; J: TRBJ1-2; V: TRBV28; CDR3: CASSFAGQGANGYTF; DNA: TGTGCCAGCAGTTTTGCGGGGCAGGGGGCAAATGGCTACACCTTC
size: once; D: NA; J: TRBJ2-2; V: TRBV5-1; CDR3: CASSSRPIMNTGELFF; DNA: TGCGCCAGCAGCTCGCGTCCAATCATGAACACCGGGGAGCTGTTTTTT
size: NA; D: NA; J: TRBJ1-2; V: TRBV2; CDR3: CASSVGGTKDGYTF; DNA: TGTGCCAGCAGTGTCGGAGGTACGAAGGATGGCTACACCTTC
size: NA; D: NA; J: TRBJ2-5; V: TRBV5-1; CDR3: CASRIDGSEETQYF; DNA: TGCGCCAGCAGGATTGACGGAAGCGAAGAGACCCAGTACTTC
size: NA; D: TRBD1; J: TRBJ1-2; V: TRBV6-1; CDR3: CASSDRTGLGYGYTF; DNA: TGTGCCAGCAGTGATCGGACAGGGTTGGGGTATGGCTACACCTTC
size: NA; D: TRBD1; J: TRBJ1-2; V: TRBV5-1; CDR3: CASSSHLGTGSGYTF; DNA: TGCGCCAGCAGCTCACACCTGGGGACAGGGTCTGGCTACACCTTC
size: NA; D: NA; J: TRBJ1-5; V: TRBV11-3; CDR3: CASSLAGGNQPQHF; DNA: TGTGCCAGCAGCTTGGCGGGGGGGAATCAGCCCCAGCATTTT
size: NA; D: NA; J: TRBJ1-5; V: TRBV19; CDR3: CASRVGQWHQPQHF; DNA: TGTGCCAGTAGAGTGGGGCAATGGCATCAGCCCCAGCATTTT
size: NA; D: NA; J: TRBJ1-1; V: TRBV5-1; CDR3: CASSTNRDTEAFF; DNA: TGCGCCAGCAGTACAAACAGGGACACTGAAGCTTTCTTT
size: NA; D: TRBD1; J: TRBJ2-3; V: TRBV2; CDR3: CAAPGQGDTDTQYF; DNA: TGTGCCGCACCGGGACAGGGAGACACAGATACGCAGTATTTT
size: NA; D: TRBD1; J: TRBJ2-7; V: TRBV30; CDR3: CAWSAVEQGVHEQYF; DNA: TGTGCCTGGAGTGCTGTGGAACAGGGGGTCCACGAGCAGTACTTC
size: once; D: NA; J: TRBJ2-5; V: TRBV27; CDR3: CASSLQWTTVRETQYF; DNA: TGTGCCAGCAGTTTACAGTGGACTACAGTAAGGGAGACCCAGTACTTC
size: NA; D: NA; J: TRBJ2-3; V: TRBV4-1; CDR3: CASSQDWGLRTDTQYF; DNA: TGCGCCAGCAGCCAAGATTGGGGACTTCGCACAGATACGCAGTATTTT